These 29 T cell receptor beta chains originate from one sample sequenced in a study of regulatory T cells in long-lasting Graves disease. Time point of the sample: persistent/refractory GD, antithyroid drugs over 5 years with positive TRAb. TCR sequences were obtained from RNA taken from PBMCs. Building the TCR beta libraries relied on iRepertoire HTBI primers, and CDR3 regions underwent Arm-PCR. TCRdb re-called the multiplex PCR reads through MiXCR, storing one row per CDR3 protein. Of a few hundred thousand distinct CDR3 sequences listed, about 22% are singletons. The specimen comprised peripheral blood mononuclear cells (PBMCs), sampled when the disease was refractory, from a patient treated with antithyroid drugs. The receptor source for this set is a female donor with Graves disease.

Ten or more counts support this clonotype. The gene calls are TRBV12-3 or TRBV12-4 and TRBJ2-2; 8 bases are a match to TRBD1. After removal of 5 bases from V and 6 bases from J, the junction contained 5 bases not matched to a gene. The CDR3 runs 14 residues. The CDR3 nucleotides are TGTGCCAGCAGTGGACAGGGAGGATCCGGGGAGCTGTTTTTT. Its translation: CASSGQGGSGELFF.

This clonotype appeared a few times. The J gene is TRBJ2-7, the V gene TRBV29-1; D gene ambiguous. CDR3 length equals 14 residues. The V end lost 8 bases, the J end lost 1 base, and 18 bases lay between the germline ends. Germline CDR1 is SQVTM and CDR2 is ANQGSEA. The CDR3 sequence is CSIINLAVSYEQYF. CDR3 nucleotide sequence: TGCAGCATAATAAACCTGGCAGTATCCTACGAGCAGTACTTC.

A few counts support this clonotype. For the CDR3, the DNA is TGTGCCAGCAGCTTAGAAGCGGGAGGCCCCTACAATGAGCAGTTCTTC. Translated, it gives CASSLEAGGPYNEQFF. The rearrangement joins TRBV4-2 to TRBJ2-1, with 9 bases matching TRBD2. CDR3 size: 16 residues. The ends lost 5 bases at V and 2 bases at J; junction bases unmatched: 7. CDR1 and CDR2 from the germline V gene are LGHNA and YNFKEQ.

Ten or more counts support this clonotype. This rearrangement joins TRBV29-1 to TRBJ2-6; 7 nucleotides align to TRBD1. CDR1 and CDR2 from the germline V gene are SQVTM and ANQGSEA. This CDR3 comprises 14 residues. V lost 4 bases, J lost 2 bases, and 2 bases stayed unmatched. Here the CDR3 reads CSVAQGAGANVLTF. The CDR3 nucleotides read TGCAGCGTTGCTCAGGGGGCTGGGGCCAACGTCCTGACTTTC.

This clonotype came up many times. At one of its ends the junction is not consistent with the germline gene, which may arise from a read error. This sequence joins TRBV24-1 and TRBJ2-5; D not resolved. Per the germline V gene, CDR1 is KGHDR and CDR2 is SFDVKD. This CDR3 comprises 13 residues. The CDR3 protein is CATSDPPYEIQYF. CDR3 nucleotide sequence: TGTGCCACCAGTGATCCCCCCTATGAGATCCAGTACTTC.

The J gene is TRBJ1-2, the V gene TRBV29-1; D unresolved. Trimming stripped 4 bases from V and 7 bases from J, with 10 bases between. There are 11 residues in the CDR3. Germline assignment: CDR1 SQVTM and CDR2 ANQGSEA. The CDR3 here is CSVVGIRGYTF. The DNA of the CDR3 is TGCAGCGTTGTGGGAATTCGTGGCTACACCTTC.

This rearrangement joins TRBV14 to TRBJ1-4; 7 nucleotides match TRBD1. Germline V gene sequence: CDR1 SGHDN, CDR2 FVKESK. The J segment lost 0 bases and the V segment lost 2 bases, leaving 15 bases of the junction unmatched. This CDR3 comprises 20 residues. CDR3 DNA: TGTGCCAGCAGCCAATTCCCGCCCGGGACAGACCTTGCAACTAATGAAAAACTGTTTTTT. Amino acid sequence: CASSQFPPGTDLATNEKLFF.

This clonotype was detected a few times. This chain connects TRBV5-5 to TRBJ2-6; no clear D gene. There are 15 residues in the CDR3. The germline CDR1 and CDR2 sequences are SGHKS and YYEKEE (reference sequence). Trimming took 0 bases from V and 2 from J, leaving 6 bases between them. This chain's CDR3 is CASSLDPAGANVLTF. In DNA, the CDR3 is TGTGCCAGCAGCTTGGATCCAGCTGGGGCCAACGTCCTGACTTTC.

The table lists this clonotype with many counts. The junction shows a germline mismatch at one end, possibly a read error. This sequence joins TRBV27 and TRBJ2-5; D is undetermined. The germline V gene encodes CDR1 MNHEY and CDR2 SMNVEV (reference sequence). The CDR3 has 14 amino acids. The CDR3 protein is CASSLSTRQEAQYF. For the CDR3, the DNA is TGTGCCAGCAGTTTATCGACGCGGCAAGAGGCCCAGTACTTC.

To note about this clonotype: Germline is not matched at one junction end, which may reflect a read error. The chain couples TRBV7-8 to TRBJ1-5; maybe TRBD1 (5 bases). The length of the CDR3 is 15 residues. Germline CDR1 and CDR2: SGHVS and FQNEAQ. The CDR3 DNA sequence: TGTGCCAACAGCTTAGGTCGAGGGGGCAATCAGCCCCAGCATTTT. The encoded protein is CANSLGRGGNQPQHF.

This clonotype came up many times. This chain connects TRBV9 to TRBJ1-1; D not certain. Trimming left V 0 bases short and J 1 base short, with 4 bases between. This CDR3 region has 13 residues. CDR1 and CDR2 from the germline V gene are SGDLS and YYNGEE. The CDR3 DNA is TGTGCCAGCAGCGTAGTGCCGAACACTGAAGCTTTCTTT. Protein: CASSVVPNTEAFF. Using reference TRBV9 and TRBJ1-1 for the parts outside the CDR3, the full variable domain is DSGVTQTPKHLITATGQRVTLRCSPRSGDLSVYWYQQSLDQGLQFLIQYYNGEERAKGNILERFSAQQFPDLHSELNLSSLELGDSALYFCASSVVPNTEAFFGQGTRLTVV.

This clonotype was observed at least ten times. CDR3 region: CASSYSSYGYTF. CDR3 DNA: TGTGCCAGCAGTTACTCGAGCTATGGCTACACCTTC. The rearrangement joins TRBV6-2 or TRBV6-3 to TRBJ1-2; D gene uncertain. Germline values: CDR1 MNHEY, CDR2 SVGEGT. The CDR3 length is 12 residues. V was shortened by 0 bases and J by 4 bases, with 3 bases between the two germline ends.

The chain is built from TRBV6-5 and TRBJ1-1; a possible D gene is TRBD1 (6 bases). This CDR3 is built from 15 residues. CDR1 is MNHEY and CDR2 is SVGAGI in the germline V gene. Trimming removed 0 bases from V and 9 bases from J, with 17 bases in between. This CDR3 is CASSYSIGQPGKAFF. Here the CDR3 DNA reads TGTGCCAGCAGTTACTCCATTGGACAGCCGGGGAAAGCTTTCTTT.

This clonotype was counted ten times or more. The chain uses TRBV5-1 and TRBJ1-4, with D uncertain. From germline, CDR1 is SGHRS and CDR2 YFSETQ. The CDR3 is 13 residues long. Trimming removed 3 bases from V and 8 bases from J, with 11 bases in between. Here the CDR3 reads CASSSFEMEKLFF. The CDR3 nucleotides read TGCGCCAGCAGCTCCTTCGAGATGGAAAAACTGTTTTTT.

This clonotype was seen a handful of times. This chain joins TRBV6-1 and TRBJ2-1; 9 bases match TRBD2. V shed 6 bases and J 7 bases; nucleotides not matched to a gene: 7. CDR1 MNHNS and CDR2 SASEGT come from the germline V gene. This CDR3 has 14 residues. CDR3 protein: CASRVAGVRNEQFF. CDR3 in DNA: TGTGCCAGCAGGGTAGCGGGAGTTCGGAATGAGCAGTTCTTC.

This rearrangement joins TRBV6-1 to TRBJ2-2; a possible D gene is TRBD1 (5 bases). Trimming left V 5 bases short and J 6 bases short, with 13 bases between. This CDR3 spans 14 amino acids. The germline V gene encodes CDR1 MNHNS and CDR2 SASEGT. DNA for the CDR3: TGTGCCAGCAGTCGCGGACAATCCCCCGGGGAGCTGTTTTTT. Its protein is CASSRGQSPGELFF.

This clonotype occurred a few times. The V call is TRBV30, the J call TRBJ1-1; possibly TRBD1 for D (5 bases). Between the trimmed V and J ends, which lost 5 bases and 7 bases, there was a span of 14 bases. CDR1 is GTSNPN, CDR2 SVGIG, per germline (reference sequence). CDR3 length: 12 amino acids. The CDR3 loop reads CAWGIGAGEAFF. The CDR3 region has the DNA TGTGCCTGGGGGATCGGGGCCGGTGAAGCTTTCTTT.

This chain joins TRBV3-1 and TRBJ1-5; 10 nucleotides match TRBD1. The trim removed 4 bases at V and 3 bases at J, leaving 6 bases unmatched. In germline, CDR1 is LGHDT, CDR2 YNNKEL (reference sequence). CDR3 length equals 16 residues. DNA for the CDR3: TGTGCCAGCAGCCCCGCCGGGACAGGGGACAATCAGCCCCAGCATTTT. This codes for CASSPAGTGDNQPQHF.

This clonotype has only a few counts. The rearrangement joins TRBV29-1 to TRBJ1-1, with D maybe TRBD1 (5 bases). The CDR3 covers 13 residues. The V gene's germline CDR1 is SQVTM and CDR2 ANQGSEA. Trimming left V 1 base short and J 8 bases short, with 14 bases between. CDR3 coding DNA: TGCAGCGTTGAAGGGACGATCAACAGGGAAGCTTTCTTT. Protein sequence: CSVEGTINREAFF.

This clonotype was observed a single time. The chain uses TRBV30 and TRBJ1-1; D ambiguous. Germline V gene lookup returns CDR1 GTSNPN and CDR2 SVGIG (reference sequence). The CDR3 is made up of 13 amino acids. Trimming stripped 2 bases from V and 3 bases from J, with 10 bases between. CDR3 residues: CAWSPFDYTEAFF. CDR3 nucleotides: TGTGCCTGGAGTCCCTTCGACTACACTGAAGCTTTCTTT.

V gene TRBV13 combines with J gene TRBJ2-1; 13 positions agree with TRBD2. Germline-derived CDR1 and CDR2 are PRHDT and FYEKMQ (reference sequence). This CDR3 has 14 residues. V was pared by 6 bases and J by 11 bases, with 7 bases of the junction left unmatched. The chain's CDR3 is CASRESGTSGKQFF. DNA for the CDR3: TGTGCCAGCAGGGAATCCGGGACTAGCGGGAAGCAGTTCTTC.

In this sample, this clonotype turned up a few times. This rearrangement joins TRBV29-1 to TRBJ1-1; D call uncertain. The V and J ends lost 7 bases and 4 bases respectively, with 13 bases between them. Germline CDR1 is SQVTM and CDR2 is ANQGSEA. CDR3 length equals 12 residues. For the CDR3, the DNA is TGCAGCGCAAGGGATTATAGCACTGAAGCTTTCTTT. It codes for CSARDYSTEAFF.

This clonotype showed up just once. J is TRBJ2-3 and V is TRBV28; D is perhaps TRBD1 (7 bases). V was clipped by 4 bases and J by 6 bases, with 14 bases between them. Per the germline V gene, CDR1 is MDHEN and CDR2 is SYDVKM. The CDR3 totals 14 residues. The CDR3 DNA reads as TGTGCCAGCAGTTCTGACAGGGAGGTGGATACGCAGTATTTT. It yields the protein CASSSDREVDTQYF.

There are many counts of this clonotype. The chain uses TRBV28 and TRBJ1-4, with D possibly matching TRBD1 (5 bases). CDR1 is MDHEN, CDR2 SYDVKM, per germline. Between the trimmed V and J ends, which lost 4 bases and 8 bases, there was a span of 26 bases. The CDR3 is made up of 18 amino acids. In DNA form, the CDR3 reads TGTGCCAGCAGTTCAGATCTTCGGGGACCTACCTCAATAGAAAAACTGTTTTTT. Its protein product is CASSSDLRGPTSIEKLFF. Drawing the rest from reference TRBV28 and TRBJ1-4, the complete variable domain is DVKVTQSSRYLVKRTGEKVFLECVQDMDHENMFWYRQDPGLGLRLIYFSYDVKMKEKGDIPEGYSVSREKKERFSLILESASTNQTSMYLCASSSDLRGPTSIEKLFFGSGTQLSVL.

This clonotype was seen a handful of times. This sequence joins TRBV6-5 and TRBJ1-1; D unresolved. V was shortened by 3 bases and J by 0 bases, with 14 bases between the two germline ends. The CDR3 extends over 16 amino acids. The germline V gene has CDR1 MNHEY and CDR2 SVGAGI. The CDR3 spells CASSYEEGKVNTEAFF. CDR3 sequence (DNA): TGTGCCAGCAGTTATGAAGAAGGGAAGGTGAACACTGAAGCTTTCTTT.

As DNA, the CDR3 is TGTGCCAGCACCCAAGCGGGAGCCTACGAGCAGTACTTC. It is translated as CASTQAGAYEQYF. V and J are TRBV7-9 and TRBJ2-7; TRBD2 matches at 8 bases. The V gene's germline CDR1 is SEHNR and CDR2 FQNEAQ (reference sequence). J gave up 2 bases and V 7 bases, and 4 bases lay outside the gene matches. The CDR3 totals 13 residues.

The rearrangement links TRBV12-3 or TRBV12-4 to TRBJ2-2; 10 positions agree with TRBD2. Trimming at V came to 5 bases and at J to 6 bases, leaving 3 bases not matched to a gene. The CDR3 spans 14 residues. This CDR3 reads CASSPGLAAGELFF. The CDR3 DNA reads TGTGCCAGCAGTCCAGGACTAGCGGCCGGGGAGCTGTTTTTT.

This clonotype was counted a few times. The CDR3 DNA sequence: TGTGCCAGCAGCCCCCCCAGGGGGACCATGAACACTGAAGCTTTCTTT. This gives the protein CASSPPRGTMNTEAFF. The J gene is TRBJ1-1, the V gene TRBV5-4; 7 bases are shared with TRBD1. The CDR3 covers 16 residues. The J segment lost 0 bases and the V segment lost 4 bases, leaving 9 bases of the junction unmatched. CDR1 SGHNT and CDR2 YYREEE come from the germline V gene (reference sequence).

The J gene is TRBJ1-5, the V gene TRBV19; D not resolved. Germline V gene lookup returns CDR1 LNHDA and CDR2 SQIVND (reference sequence). This CDR3 is built from 12 residues. V lost 5 bases, J lost 5 bases, and 7 bases lay in between. The CDR3 spells CASSSDHQPQHF. CDR3 bases: TGTGCCAGTAGTTCCGATCATCAGCCCCAGCATTTT.